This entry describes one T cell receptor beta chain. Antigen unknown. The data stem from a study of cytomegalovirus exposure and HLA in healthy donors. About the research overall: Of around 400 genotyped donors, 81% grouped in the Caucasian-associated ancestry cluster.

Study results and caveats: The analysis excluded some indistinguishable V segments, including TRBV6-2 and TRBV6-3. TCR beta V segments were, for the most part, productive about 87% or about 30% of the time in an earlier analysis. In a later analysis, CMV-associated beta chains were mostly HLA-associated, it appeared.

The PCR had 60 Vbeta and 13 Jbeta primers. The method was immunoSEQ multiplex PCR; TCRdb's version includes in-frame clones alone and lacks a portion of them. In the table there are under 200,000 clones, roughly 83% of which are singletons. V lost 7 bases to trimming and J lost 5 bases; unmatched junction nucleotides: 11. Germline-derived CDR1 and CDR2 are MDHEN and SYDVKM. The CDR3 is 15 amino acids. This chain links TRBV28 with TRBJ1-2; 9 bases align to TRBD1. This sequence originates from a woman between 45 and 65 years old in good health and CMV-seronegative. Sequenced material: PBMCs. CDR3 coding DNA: TGTGCCAGCACCGTTTTGGGGACAGGGCGTTATGGCTACACCTTC. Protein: CASTVLGTGRYGYTF.